The sequence of this T cell receptor beta chain was determined in a study of blood T cell repertoires in COVID-19 (dated by TCRdb to 2019 to 2021). Regarding the research as a whole: Collaborator samples came from the United States, Italy and Spain and covered acute and convalescent phases of COVID-19. The material from the prospective study consisted of cDNA or gDNA derived from T cells, B-cell-depleted T cells, or PBMCs. The dataset comprised deeply sampled blood TCRbeta repertoires from subjects exposed to, actively infected with, or recovered from COVID-19. The repertoires were released in a freely available public database intended as a resource for research on the immune response to SARS-CoV-2. Samples came from the ongoing ImmuneRACE study (first 160 participants) plus 1,254 subjects from 6 global collaborators. Nearly every sample came with metadata listing a de-identified subject ID, COVID-19 status, age in years and sex. Where available, HLA class I and class II types were taken from metadata supplied by the sample provider and were not determined by assay-based typing.

The immunoSEQ Assay, a bias-controlled multiplex PCR, was used to amplify TCRbeta CDR3 regions from genomic DNA. As for the original processing: The number of nucleated cells in each sample was estimated from the amplification of reference gene primers within the assay. To quantify the absolute abundance of each unique TCRbeta CDR3 rearrangement, sequence reads were collapsed and filtered. For each sample, productive Simpson clonality was calculated by taking the square root of Simpson's diversity index across productive rearrangements. TCRdb provides this immuneACCESS table in a form limited to in-frame rearrangements. Some clones are lacking; in checked studies, under half of them reflect an unresolved V gene, and why the rest are absent is not known. That table is the source of V, J and clone size, and D and trimming were worked out from the DNA. Recorded for this sample are about 220,000 clones; 82% of them occurred a single time. The top ten constitute 15% of the sample.

Enrolling through a virtual design, the prospective study's participants ranged in age from roughly 18 to 95 years and lived across 24 United States geographic areas. In the prospective study, participants were assigned to cohorts based on the clinical history participants reported in a screening survey and a study questionnaire. ImmuneRACE Cohort 3 recovered participants were defined by two consecutive negative NP/OP PCR tests, healthcare professional clearance, or symptom resolution. In the prospective study, whole blood, serum and a nasopharyngeal or oropharyngeal swab were collected from each participant by mobile phlebotomists. Over an approximately two-month period, participants in the prospective study had the option of providing additional blood draws and questionnaires. Before DNA extraction, prospective study blood samples were shipped either frozen or at room temperature. Overall study results and their limits: Clinical and demographic metadata were provided uncurated, with the amount varying by source and participant.

This clone has a single count. It has no known antigen specificity. Base qualities are not recorded, but no much larger clone differs from it by a single base. The TCR was taken from a man aged 35 to 55 who had recovered from COVID-19. Sequenced: PBMCs or T cells enriched from blood (not recorded which).

The DNA reads TGTGCCAGCAGTGCTCGAATTGGACAGGGACAAGAGACCCAGTACTTC. Translated, this gives CASSARIGQGQETQYF. The rearranged segments are TRBV2 and TRBJ2-5, with 8 central nucleotides matching TRBD1. The CDR3 starts with the cysteine, ends with the phenylalanine, and has 16 residues. Just CDR3 DNA is preserved here, 48 bases in frame from base 1. Looking up the germline V gene yields CDR1 SNHLY and CDR2 FYNNEI. V has 4 bases trimmed and J has 2 bases trimmed; junction bases matching no gene number 9.